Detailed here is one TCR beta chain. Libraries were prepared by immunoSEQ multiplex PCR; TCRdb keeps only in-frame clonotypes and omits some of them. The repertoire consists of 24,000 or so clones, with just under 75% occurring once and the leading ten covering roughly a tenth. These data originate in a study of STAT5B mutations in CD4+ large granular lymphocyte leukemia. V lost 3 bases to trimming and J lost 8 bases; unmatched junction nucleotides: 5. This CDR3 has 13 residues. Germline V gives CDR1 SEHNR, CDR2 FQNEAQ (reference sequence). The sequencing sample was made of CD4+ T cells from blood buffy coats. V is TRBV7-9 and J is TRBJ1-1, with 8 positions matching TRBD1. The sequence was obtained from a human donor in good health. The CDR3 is CASSFGTGGEAFF. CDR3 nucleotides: TGTGCCAGCAGCTTTGGGACAGGAGGCGAAGCTTTCTTT.